This T cell receptor beta chain was found in a study of blood T cell repertoires in COVID-19. Clones were read by immunoSEQ multiplex PCR, and TCRdb kept only the in-frame ones, dropping some. The sample holds roughly 30,000 clones, about 88% seen once. Germline CDR1 MNHEY, CDR2 SMNVEV (reference sequence). The ends lost 1 base at V and 7 bases at J; junction bases unmatched: 8. The CDR3 runs to 17 residues. The chain is built from TRBV27 and TRBJ2-1, with 12 bases fitting TRBD2. The origin of this receptor is a man older than 75 with acute or convalescent COVID-19. The specimen was peripheral blood. The CDR3: CASSLWGASGRGNEQFF. The CDR3 DNA is TGTGCCAGCAGTTTATGGGGGGCTAGCGGGAGGGGAAATGAGCAGTTCTTC.